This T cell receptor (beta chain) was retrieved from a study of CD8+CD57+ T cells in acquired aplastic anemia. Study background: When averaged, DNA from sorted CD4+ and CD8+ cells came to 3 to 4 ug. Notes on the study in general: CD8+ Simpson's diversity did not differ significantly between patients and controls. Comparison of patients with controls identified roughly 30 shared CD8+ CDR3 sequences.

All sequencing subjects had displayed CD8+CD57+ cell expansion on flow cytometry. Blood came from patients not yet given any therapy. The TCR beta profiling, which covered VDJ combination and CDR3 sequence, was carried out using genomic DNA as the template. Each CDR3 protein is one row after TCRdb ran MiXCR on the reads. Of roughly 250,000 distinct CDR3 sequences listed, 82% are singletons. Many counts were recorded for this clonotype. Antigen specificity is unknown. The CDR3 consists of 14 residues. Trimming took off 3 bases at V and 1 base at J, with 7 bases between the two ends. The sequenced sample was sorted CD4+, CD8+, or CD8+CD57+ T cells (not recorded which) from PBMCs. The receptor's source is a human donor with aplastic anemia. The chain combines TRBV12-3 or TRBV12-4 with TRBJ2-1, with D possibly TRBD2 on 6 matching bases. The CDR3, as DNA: TGTGCCAGCAGTTTGCGGGGTTCCTACAATGAGCAGTTCTTC. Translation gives CASSLRGSYNEQFF.